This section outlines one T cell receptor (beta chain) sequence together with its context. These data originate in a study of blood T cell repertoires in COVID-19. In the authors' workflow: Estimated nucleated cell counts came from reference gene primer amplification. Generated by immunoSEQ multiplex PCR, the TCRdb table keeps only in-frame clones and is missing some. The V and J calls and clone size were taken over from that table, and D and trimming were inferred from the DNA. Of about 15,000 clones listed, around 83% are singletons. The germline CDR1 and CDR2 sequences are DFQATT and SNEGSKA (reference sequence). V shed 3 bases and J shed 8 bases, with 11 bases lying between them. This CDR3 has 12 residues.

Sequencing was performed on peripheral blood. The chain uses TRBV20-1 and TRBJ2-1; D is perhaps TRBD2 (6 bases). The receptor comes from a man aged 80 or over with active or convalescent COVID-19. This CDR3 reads CSASNRRDEQFF. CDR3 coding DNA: TGCAGTGCTAGTAATCGGAGGGATGAGCAGTTCTTC.